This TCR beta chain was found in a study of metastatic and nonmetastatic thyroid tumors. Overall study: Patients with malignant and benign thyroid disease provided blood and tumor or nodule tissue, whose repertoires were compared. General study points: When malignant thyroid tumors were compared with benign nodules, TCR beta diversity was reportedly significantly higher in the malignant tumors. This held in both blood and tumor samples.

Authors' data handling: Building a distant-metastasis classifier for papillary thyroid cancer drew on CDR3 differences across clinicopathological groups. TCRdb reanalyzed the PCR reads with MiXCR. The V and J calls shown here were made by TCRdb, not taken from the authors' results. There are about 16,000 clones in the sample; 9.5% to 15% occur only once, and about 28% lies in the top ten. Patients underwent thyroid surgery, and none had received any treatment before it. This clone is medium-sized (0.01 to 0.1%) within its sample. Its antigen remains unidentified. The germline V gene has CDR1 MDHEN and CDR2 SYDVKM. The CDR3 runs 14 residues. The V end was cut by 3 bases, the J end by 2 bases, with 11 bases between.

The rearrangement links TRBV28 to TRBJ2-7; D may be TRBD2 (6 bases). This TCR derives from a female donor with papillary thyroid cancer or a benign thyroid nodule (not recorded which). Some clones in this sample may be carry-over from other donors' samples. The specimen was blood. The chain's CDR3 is CASSLGSGPYEQYF. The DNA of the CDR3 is TGTGCCAGCAGTTTGGGGAGCGGGCCCTACGAGCAGTACTTC.